The clone carrying this TCR beta chain was picked up one time. Source study methods: Quantification of nucleated cells was approximated via reference gene primer amplification. The assay was immunoSEQ multiplex PCR, and TCRdb's table has in-frame clones only and misses some. For V, J and clone size, that table is used; D and trimming come from the DNA. The sample has hundreds of thousands of clones, approximately 85% seen once. The data belong to a study of blood T cell repertoires in COVID-19. Looking at the study overall: Samples representing acute and convalescent COVID-19 were sourced from the United States, Italy and Spain.

The sample consisted of PBMCs or T cells enriched from blood (not recorded which). The source is a woman between 50 and 59 years old with acute COVID-19.

The chain's CDR3 is CASSIAGLGGPNTGELFF. In nucleotides, the CDR3 is TGTGCCAGTAGTATAGCGGGACTAGGAGGGCCGAACACCGGGGAGCTGTTTTTT. The rearrangement uses TRBV19 and TRBJ2-2; 8 positions agree with TRBD2. The germline V gene has CDR1 LNHDA and CDR2 SQIVND (reference sequence). V shed 1 base and J 0 bases; nucleotides not matched to a gene: 7. The CDR3 contains 18 residues.